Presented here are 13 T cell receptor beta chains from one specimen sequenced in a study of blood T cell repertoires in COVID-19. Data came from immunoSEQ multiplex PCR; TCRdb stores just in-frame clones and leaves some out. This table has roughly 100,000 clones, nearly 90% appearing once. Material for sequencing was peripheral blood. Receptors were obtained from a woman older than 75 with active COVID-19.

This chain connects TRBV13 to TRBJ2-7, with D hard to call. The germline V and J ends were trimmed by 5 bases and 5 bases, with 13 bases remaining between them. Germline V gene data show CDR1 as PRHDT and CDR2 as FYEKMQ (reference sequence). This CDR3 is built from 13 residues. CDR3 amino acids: CASSRRLVHEQYF. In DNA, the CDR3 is TGTGCCAGCAGCCGAAGACTGGTCCACGAGCAGTACTTC. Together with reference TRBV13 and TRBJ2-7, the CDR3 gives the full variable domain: AAGVIQSPRHLIKEKRETATLKCYPIPRHDTVYWYQQGPGQDPQFLISFYEKMQSDKGSIPDRFSAQQFSDYHSELNMSSLELGDSALYFCASSRRLVHEQYFGPGTRLTVT.

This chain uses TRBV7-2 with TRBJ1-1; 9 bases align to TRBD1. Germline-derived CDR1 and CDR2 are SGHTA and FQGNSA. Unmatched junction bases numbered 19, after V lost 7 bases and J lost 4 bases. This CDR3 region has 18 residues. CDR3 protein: CASTHTPRDRALRTEAFF. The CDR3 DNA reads TGTGCCAGCACCCATACCCCGCGGGACAGGGCACTTCGCACTGAAGCTTTCTTT.

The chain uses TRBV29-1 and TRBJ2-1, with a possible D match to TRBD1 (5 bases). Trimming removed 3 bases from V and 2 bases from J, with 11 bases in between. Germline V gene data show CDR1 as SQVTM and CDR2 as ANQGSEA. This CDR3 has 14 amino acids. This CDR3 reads CSVEVSRAYNEQFF. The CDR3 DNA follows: TGCAGCGTTGAGGTGTCCAGGGCCTACAATGAGCAGTTCTTC.

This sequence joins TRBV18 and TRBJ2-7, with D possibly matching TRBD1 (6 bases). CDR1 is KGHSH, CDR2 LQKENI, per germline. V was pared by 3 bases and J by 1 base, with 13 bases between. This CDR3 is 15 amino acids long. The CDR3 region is CASSPGRGQSYEQYF. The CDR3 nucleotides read TGTGCCAGCTCACCGGGTAGAGGACAGTCCTACGAGCAGTACTTC.

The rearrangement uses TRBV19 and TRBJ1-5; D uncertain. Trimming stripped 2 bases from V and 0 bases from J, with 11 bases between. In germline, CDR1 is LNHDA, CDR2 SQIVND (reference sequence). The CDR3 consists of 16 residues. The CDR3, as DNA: TGTGCCAGTAGTATAAGTGGAGCGTATAGCAATCAGCCCCAGCATTTT. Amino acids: CASSISGAYSNQPQHF.

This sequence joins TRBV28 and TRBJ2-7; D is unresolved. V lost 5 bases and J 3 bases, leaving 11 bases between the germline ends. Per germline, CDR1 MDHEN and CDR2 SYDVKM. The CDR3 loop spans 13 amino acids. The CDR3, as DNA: TGTGCCAGCAGTCCCACACCATACTACGAGCAGTACTTC. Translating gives CASSPTPYYEQYF.

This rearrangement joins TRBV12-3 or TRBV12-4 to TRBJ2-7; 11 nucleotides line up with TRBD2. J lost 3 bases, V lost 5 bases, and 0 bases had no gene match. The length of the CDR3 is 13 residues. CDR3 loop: CASSTSGSYEQYF. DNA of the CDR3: TGTGCCAGCAGTACTAGCGGGAGCTACGAGCAGTACTTC.

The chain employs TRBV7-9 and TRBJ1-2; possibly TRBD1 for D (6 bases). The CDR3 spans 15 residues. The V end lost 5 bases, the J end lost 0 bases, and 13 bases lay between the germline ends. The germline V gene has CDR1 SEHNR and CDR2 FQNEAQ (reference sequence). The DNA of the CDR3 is TGTGCCAGCAGCGACCAGGGGTTGTCTAACTATGGCTACACCTTC. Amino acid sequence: CASSDQGLSNYGYTF.

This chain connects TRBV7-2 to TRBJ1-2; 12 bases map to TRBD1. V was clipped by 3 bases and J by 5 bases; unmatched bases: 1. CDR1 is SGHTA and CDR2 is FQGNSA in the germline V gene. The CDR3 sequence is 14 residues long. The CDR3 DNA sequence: TGTGCCAGCAGCTTGGGACAGGGGGCGTATGGCTACACCTTC. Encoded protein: CASSLGQGAYGYTF. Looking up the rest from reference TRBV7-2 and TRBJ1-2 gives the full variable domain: GAGVSQSPSNKVTEKGKDVELRCDPISGHTALYWYRQSLGQGLEFLIYFQGNSAPDKSGLPSDRFSAERTGGSVSTLTIQRTQQEDSAVYLCASSLGQGAYGYTFGSGTRLTVV.

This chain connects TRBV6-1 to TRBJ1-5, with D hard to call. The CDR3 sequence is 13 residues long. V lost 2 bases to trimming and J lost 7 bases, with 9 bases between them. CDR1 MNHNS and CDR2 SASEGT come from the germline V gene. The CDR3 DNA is TGTGCCAGCAGTGAACAAGCGCGACAGCCCCAGCATTTT. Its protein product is CASSEQARQPQHF.

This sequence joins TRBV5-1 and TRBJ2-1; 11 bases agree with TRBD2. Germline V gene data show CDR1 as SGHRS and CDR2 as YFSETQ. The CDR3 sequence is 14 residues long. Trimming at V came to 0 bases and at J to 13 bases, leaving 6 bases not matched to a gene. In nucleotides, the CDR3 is TGCGCCAGCAGCTTGGCCCTAGCGGGAGGCCGACAGTTCTTC. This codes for CASSLALAGGRQFF.

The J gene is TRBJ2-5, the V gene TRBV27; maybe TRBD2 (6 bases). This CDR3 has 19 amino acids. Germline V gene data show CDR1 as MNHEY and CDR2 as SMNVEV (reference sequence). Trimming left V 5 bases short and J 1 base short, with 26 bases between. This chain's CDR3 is CASSPRGGFGRFPQETQYF. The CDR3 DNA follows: TGTGCCAGCAGTCCTAGGGGTGGTTTCGGGAGATTCCCCCAAGAGACCCAGTACTTC.

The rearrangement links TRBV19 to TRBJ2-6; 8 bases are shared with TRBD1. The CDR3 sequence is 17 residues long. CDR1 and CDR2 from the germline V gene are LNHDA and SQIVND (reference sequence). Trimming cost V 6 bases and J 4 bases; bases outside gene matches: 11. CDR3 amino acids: CASSRQGIASGANVLTF. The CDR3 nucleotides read TGTGCCAGTAGCAGACAGGGGATTGCGTCCGGGGCCAACGTCCTGACTTTC.